These T cell receptor beta chains were read from a single sample in a study of blood T cell repertoires in COVID-19. Only in-frame clones appear in the TCRdb table, and some are missing; sequencing was by immunoSEQ multiplex PCR. The table shows some 46,000 clones, with over 75% occurring only once. Sequenced: peripheral blood. Receptor source: a woman older than 75 with COVID-19, enrolled during active disease. Both conserved end residues are part of each CDR3. D genes are given only for firm matches. For some rows the clone size is stated as once, few or many, or as a class when expanded; others skip it.

V	D	length	J	size	DNA	CDR3
TRBV12-3/TRBV12-4	-	13	TRBJ2-7	few	TGTGCCAGCAGTTTCCAGGGAACCTACGAGCAGTACTTC	CASSFQGTYEQYF
TRBV18	-	14	TRBJ1-1	-	TGTGCCAGCTCACCCCTCCGGGGATCCACTGAAGCTTTCTTT	CASSPLRGSTEAFF
TRBV6-5	-	14	TRBJ2-7	-	TGTGCCAGCAGACAGGACCCAAGCTCCTACGAGCAGTACTTC	CASRQDPSSYEQYF
TRBV6-1	-	15	TRBJ1-4	-	TGTGCCAGCAGTGAAAGGGGGGGTAGATCTGAAAAACTGTTTTTT	CASSERGGRSEKLFF
TRBV7-2	TRBD1	13	TRBJ2-2	-	TGTGCCAGCAGCCCGACAGGGGTCGGGGAGCTGTTTTTT	CASSPTGVGELFF
TRBV19	-	16	TRBJ1-3	few	TGTGCCAGTAGTACCCGGGGAGGCTCCTCTGGAAACACCATATATTTT	CASSTRGGSSGNTIYF
TRBV7-6	TRBD1	16	TRBJ2-3	-	TGTGCCAGCAGCTCAGGGACAGGGGCGAGCACAGATACGCAGTATTTT	CASSSGTGASTDTQYF
TRBV12-2	-	17	TRBJ2-4	once	TGTGCAAGTCGCCTCGATAGGGTTGCAGGGAAGAAAAACATTCAGTACTTC	CASRLDRVAGKKNIQYF
TRBV24-1	TRBD1	15	TRBJ2-5	-	TGTGCCACCAGTGAGGGACAGGGGGATTGGGAGACCCAGTACTTC	CATSEGQGDWETQYF
TRBV19	-	14	TRBJ2-3	-	TGTGCCACCAGACAGACAACTAGCACAGATACGCAGTATTTT	CATRQTTSTDTQYF
TRBV7-8	TRBD2	16	TRBJ2-3	-	TGTGCCAGCAGCCAGGGACTAGCGGGGGTTACAGATACGCAGTATTTT	CASSQGLAGVTDTQYF
TRBV9	TRBD2	14	TRBJ2-3	once	TGTGCCAGCAGGGATAGCGGGAGTTCAGATACGCAGTATTTT	CASRDSGSSDTQYF
TRBV6-5	-	12	TRBJ1-1	-	TGTGCCAGCAGTTACGGCGGCACTGAAGCTTTCTTT	CASSYGGTEAFF
TRBV27	TRBD1	14	TRBJ1-2	-	TGTGCCAGCAGTGCAGGGGGCAGTAACTATGGCTACACCTTC	CASSAGGSNYGYTF
TRBV5-1	TRBD1	13	TRBJ2-1	-	TGCGCCAGCAGCTCCCCAGGGGGCAATGAGCAGTTCTTC	CASSSPGGNEQFF
TRBV19	TRBD2	17	TRBJ2-2	-	TGTGCCAGTAGTATCGGGCTAGCGGGGGTGAACACCGGGGAGCTGTTTTTT	CASSIGLAGVNTGELFF
TRBV7-2	-	12	TRBJ1-1	-	TGTGCCAGCAGCACCAGGAACACTGAAGCTTTCTTT	CASSTRNTEAFF
TRBV4-3	-	14	TRBJ2-3	-	TGCGCCAGCAGCCAAGCTTTCGGCACAGATACGCAGTATTTT	CASSQAFGTDTQYF
TRBV11-3	-	15	TRBJ2-3	-	TGTGCCAGCAGCTTAGGAGCGGCCTACACAGATACGCAGTATTTT	CASSLGAAYTDTQYF
TRBV24-1	-	13	TRBJ2-7	-	TGTGCCACCAGTGATCCCCTCTCCTACGAGCAGTACTTC	CATSDPLSYEQYF
TRBV5-1	-	13	TRBJ1-2	-	TGCGCCAGCAGCCTGGGGCTTAACTATGGCTACACCTTC	CASSLGLNYGYTF
TRBV5-6	TRBD2	14	TRBJ2-7	-	TGTGCCAGCAGCTTGGAGGGGACTAGCGGGGAGCAGTACTTC	CASSLEGTSGEQYF
TRBV7-9	TRBD1	18	TRBJ1-5	-	TGTGCCAGCAGCTTATGGGGTATGACAGGGGTTCGGAATCAGCCCCAGCATTTT	CASSLWGMTGVRNQPQHF
TRBV12-3/TRBV12-4	-	13	TRBJ1-1	-	TGTGCCAGCAGCCCAACCCCCACAGGTGAAGCTTTCTTT	CASSPTPTGEAFF
TRBV5-1	TRBD2	15	TRBJ2-1	few	TGCGCCAGCAGCTCTAAAGCGGGAGCTCAATCTGAGCAGTTCTTC	CASSSKAGAQSEQFF
TRBV2	TRBD2	13	TRBJ2-1	-	TGTGCCAGCAGATCCGGGACTAGTGGGGAGCAGTTCTTC	CASRSGTSGEQFF
TRBV4-1	-	16	TRBJ2-1	-	TGCGCCAGCAGCCAAGATGGGGCGGAGACCTACAATGAGCAGTTCTTC	CASSQDGAETYNEQFF
TRBV19	TRBD1	13	TRBJ1-2	-	TGTGCCAGTAGCCGAGGGACAGTTTATGGCTACACCTTC	CASSRGTVYGYTF
TRBV14	-	19	TRBJ2-3	-	TGTGCCAGCAGCCAAGATCCGCGCGGGACGGTCTTCTCCACAGATACGCAGTATTTT	CASSQDPRGTVFSTDTQYF
TRBV6-5	TRBD1	12	TRBJ1-1	-	TGTGCCAGCAGCCTGGGACAGGGGAAAGCTTTCTTT	CASSLGQGKAFF